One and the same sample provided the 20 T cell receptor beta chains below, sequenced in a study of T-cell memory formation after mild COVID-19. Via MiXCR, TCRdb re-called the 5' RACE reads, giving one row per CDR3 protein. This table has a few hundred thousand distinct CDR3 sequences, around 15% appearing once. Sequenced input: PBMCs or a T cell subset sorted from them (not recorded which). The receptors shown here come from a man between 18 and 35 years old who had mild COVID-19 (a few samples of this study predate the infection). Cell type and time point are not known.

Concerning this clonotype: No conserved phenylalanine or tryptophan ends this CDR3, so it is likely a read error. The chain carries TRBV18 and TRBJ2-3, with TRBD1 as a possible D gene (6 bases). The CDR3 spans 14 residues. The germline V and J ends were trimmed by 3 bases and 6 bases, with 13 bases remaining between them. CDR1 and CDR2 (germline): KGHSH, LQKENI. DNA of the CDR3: TGTGCCAGCTCACCCCCGAACGACAGGGATACGCAGTATTCT. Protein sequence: CASSPPNDRDTQYS.

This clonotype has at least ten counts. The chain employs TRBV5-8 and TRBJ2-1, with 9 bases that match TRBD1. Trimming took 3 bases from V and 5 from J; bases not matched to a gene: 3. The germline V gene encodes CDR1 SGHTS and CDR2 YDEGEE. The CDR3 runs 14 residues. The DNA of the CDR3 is TGTGCCAGCAGCTCCGGGACAGGGCACAATGAGCAGTTCTTC. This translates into CASSSGTGHNEQFF.

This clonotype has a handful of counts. In DNA form, the CDR3 reads TGTGCCAGCAGTTTTGGGACTAGCGGGGATAATGAGCAGTTCTTC. It specifies CASSFGTSGDNEQFF. The V and J genes are TRBV27 and TRBJ2-1; 13 bases are a match to TRBD2. The CDR3 spans 15 residues. V trimming: 3 bases; J trimming: 7 bases; junction bases outside the gene matches: 3. Germline CDR1 and CDR2: MNHEY and SMNVEV (reference sequence).

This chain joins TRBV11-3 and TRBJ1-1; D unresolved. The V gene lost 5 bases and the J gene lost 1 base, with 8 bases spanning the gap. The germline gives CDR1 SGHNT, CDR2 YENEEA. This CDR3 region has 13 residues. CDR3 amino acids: CASSAHENTEAFF. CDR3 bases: TGTGCCAGCAGCGCACATGAGAACACTGAAGCTTTCTTT.

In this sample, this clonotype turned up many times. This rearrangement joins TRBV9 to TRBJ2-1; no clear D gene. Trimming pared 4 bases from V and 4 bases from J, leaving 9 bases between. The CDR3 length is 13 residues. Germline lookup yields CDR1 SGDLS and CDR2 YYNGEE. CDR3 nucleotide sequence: TGTGCCAGCAGCCTTACCCAATACAATGAGCAGTTCTTC. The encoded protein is CASSLTQYNEQFF.

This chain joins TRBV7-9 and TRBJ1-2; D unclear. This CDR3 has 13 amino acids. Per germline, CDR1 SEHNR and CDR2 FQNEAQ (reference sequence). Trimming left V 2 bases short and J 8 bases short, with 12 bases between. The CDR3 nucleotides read TGTGCCAGCAGCTTACAGGACGACGGAGGCTACACCTTC. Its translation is CASSLQDDGGYTF.

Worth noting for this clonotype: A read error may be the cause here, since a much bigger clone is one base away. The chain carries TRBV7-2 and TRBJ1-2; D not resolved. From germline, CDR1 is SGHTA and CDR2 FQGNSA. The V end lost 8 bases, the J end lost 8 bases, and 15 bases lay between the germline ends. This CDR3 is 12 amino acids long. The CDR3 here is CASGSYERGYTF. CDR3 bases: TGTGCCAGCGGCTCGTACGAGCGAGGCTACACCTTC.

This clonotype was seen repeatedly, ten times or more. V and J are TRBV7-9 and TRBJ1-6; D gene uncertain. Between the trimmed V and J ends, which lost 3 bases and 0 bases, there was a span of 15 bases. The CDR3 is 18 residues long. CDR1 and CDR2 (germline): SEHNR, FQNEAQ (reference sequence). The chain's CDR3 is CASSFGLSMSSYNSPLHF. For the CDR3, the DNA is TGTGCCAGCAGCTTTGGACTTTCCATGAGCTCCTATAATTCACCCCTCCACTTT.

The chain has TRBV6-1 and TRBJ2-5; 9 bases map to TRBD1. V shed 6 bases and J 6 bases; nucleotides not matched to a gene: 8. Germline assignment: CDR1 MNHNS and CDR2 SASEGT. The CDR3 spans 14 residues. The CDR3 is CASSTTGGGKTQYF. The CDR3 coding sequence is TGTGCCAGCAGCACCACAGGGGGCGGAAAGACCCAGTACTTC.

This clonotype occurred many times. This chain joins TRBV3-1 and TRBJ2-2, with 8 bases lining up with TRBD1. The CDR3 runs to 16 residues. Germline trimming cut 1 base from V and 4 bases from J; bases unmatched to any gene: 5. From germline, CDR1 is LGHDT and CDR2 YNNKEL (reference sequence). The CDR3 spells CASSQGPGGRTGELFF. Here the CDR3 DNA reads TGTGCCAGCAGCCAAGGTCCAGGGGGCCGCACCGGGGAGCTGTTTTTT.

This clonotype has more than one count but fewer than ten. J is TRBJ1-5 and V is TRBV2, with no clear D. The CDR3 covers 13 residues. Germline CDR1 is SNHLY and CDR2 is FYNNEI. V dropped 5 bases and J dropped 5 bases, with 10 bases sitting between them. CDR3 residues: CASSPRTYQPQHF. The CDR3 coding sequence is TGTGCCAGCAGTCCTAGGACCTATCAGCCCCAGCATTTT.

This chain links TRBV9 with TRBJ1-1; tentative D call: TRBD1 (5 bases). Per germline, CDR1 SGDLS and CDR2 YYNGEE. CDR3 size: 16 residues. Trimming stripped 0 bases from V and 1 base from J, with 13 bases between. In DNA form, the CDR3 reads TGTGCCAGCAGCGTAGGGGACGGCTTTGGGAACACTGAAGCTTTCTTT. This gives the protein CASSVGDGFGNTEAFF. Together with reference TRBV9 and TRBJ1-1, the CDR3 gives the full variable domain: DSGVTQTPKHLITATGQRVTLRCSPRSGDLSVYWYQQSLDQGLQFLIQYYNGEERAKGNILERFSAQQFPDLHSELNLSSLELGDSALYFCASSVGDGFGNTEAFFGQGTRLTVV.

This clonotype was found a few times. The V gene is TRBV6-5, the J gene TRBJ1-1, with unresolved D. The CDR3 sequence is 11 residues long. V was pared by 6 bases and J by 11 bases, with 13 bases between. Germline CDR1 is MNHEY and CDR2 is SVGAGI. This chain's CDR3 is CASSWAGMAFF. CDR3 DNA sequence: TGTGCCAGCAGCTGGGCGGGTATGGCTTTCTTT.

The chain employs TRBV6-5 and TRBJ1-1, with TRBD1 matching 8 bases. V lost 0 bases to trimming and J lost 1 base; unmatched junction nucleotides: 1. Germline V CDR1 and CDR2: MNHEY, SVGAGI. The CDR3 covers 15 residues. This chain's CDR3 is CASSYSDRGNTEAFF. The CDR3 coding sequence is TGTGCCAGCAGTTACTCCGACAGGGGGAACACTGAAGCTTTCTTT.

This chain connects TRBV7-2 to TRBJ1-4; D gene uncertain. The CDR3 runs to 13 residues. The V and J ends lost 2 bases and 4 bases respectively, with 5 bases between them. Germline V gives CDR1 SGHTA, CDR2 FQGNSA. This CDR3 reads CASSLWINEKLFF. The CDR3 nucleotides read TGTGCCAGCAGCTTATGGATTAATGAAAAACTGTTTTTT. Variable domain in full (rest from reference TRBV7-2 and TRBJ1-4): GAGVSQSPSNKVTEKGKDVELRCDPISGHTALYWYRQSLGQGLEFLIYFQGNSAPDKSGLPSDRFSAERTGGSVSTLTIQRTQQEDSAVYLCASSLWINEKLFFGSGTQLSVL.

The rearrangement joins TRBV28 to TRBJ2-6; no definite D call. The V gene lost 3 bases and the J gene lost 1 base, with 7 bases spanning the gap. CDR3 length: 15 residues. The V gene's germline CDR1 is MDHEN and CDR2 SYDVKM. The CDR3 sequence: CASSFSGSGANVLTF. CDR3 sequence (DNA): TGTGCCAGCAGTTTTTCAGGATCTGGGGCCAACGTCCTGACTTTC.

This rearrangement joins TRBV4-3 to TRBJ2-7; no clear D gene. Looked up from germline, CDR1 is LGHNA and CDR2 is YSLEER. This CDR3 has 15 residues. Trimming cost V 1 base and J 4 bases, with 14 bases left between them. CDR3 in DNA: TGCGCCAGCAGCCAAGGGACCGCCGTGCGGTACGAGCAGTACTTC. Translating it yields CASSQGTAVRYEQYF.

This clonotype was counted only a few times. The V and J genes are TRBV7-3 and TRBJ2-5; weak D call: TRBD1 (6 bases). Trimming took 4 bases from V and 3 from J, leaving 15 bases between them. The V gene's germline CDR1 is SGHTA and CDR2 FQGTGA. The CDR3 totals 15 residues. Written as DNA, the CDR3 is TGTGCCAGCAGCTACACAGGGCTTGGGGAAGAGACCCAGTACTTC. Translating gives CASSYTGLGEETQYF.

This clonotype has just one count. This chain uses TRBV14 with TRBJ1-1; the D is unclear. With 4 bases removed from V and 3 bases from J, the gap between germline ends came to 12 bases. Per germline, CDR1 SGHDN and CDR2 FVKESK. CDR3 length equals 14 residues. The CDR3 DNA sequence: TGTGCCAGCAGCCCCTCGGGTTGGTACACTGAAGCTTTCTTT. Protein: CASSPSGWYTEAFF.

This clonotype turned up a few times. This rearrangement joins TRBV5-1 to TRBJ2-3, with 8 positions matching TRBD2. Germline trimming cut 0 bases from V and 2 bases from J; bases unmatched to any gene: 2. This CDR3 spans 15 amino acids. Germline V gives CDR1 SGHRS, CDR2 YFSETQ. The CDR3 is CASSLGLAFTDTQYF. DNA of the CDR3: TGCGCCAGCAGCTTGGGACTAGCGTTCACAGATACGCAGTATTTT. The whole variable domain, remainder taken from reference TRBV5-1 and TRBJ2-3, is KAGVTQTPRYLIKTRGQQVTLSCSPISGHRSVSWYQQTPGQGLQFLFEYFSETQRNKGNFPGRFSGRQFSNSRSEMNVSTLELGDSALYLCASSLGLAFTDTQYFGPGTRLTVL.